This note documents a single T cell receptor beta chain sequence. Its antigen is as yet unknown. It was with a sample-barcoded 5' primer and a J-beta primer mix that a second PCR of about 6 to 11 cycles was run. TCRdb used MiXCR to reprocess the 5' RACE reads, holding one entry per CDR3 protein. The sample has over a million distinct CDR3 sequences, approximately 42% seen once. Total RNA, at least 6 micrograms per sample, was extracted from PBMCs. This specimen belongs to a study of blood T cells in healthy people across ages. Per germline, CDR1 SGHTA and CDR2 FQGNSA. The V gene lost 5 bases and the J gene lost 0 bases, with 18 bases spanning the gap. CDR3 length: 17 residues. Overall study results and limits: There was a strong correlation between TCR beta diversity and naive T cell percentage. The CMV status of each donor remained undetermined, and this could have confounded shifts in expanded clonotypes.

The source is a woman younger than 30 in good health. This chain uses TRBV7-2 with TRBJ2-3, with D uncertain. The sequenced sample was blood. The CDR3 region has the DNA TGTGCCAGCAGCCTCAGCCCCCGCGCCCCTAGCACAGATACGCAGTATTTT. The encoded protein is CASSLSPRAPSTDTQYF.